This TCR beta chain was identified during a study of T cell responses to AZD1222 COVID-19 vaccine. Study-wide findings and caveats: At baseline, just 5 or 6 AZD1222 recipients tested seropositive. White British people made up most donors, females outnumbered males, and clonal diversity was possibly underestimated.

J lost 2 bases, V lost 0 bases, and 3 bases had no gene match. The CDR3 totals 15 residues. Germline loops: CDR1 MNHNS, CDR2 SASEGT. Some clones are missing from TCRdb's copy, which holds only in-frame ones; the method was immunoSEQ multiplex PCR. The repertoire has about 110,000 clones, 70% to 90% of them found once; the top ten carry 4.5% to 5.5%. A remark on this clone: What it recognizes is unknown.

This TCR was recovered from an adult who received the AZD1222 COVID-19 vaccine. Sequences were derived from peripheral blood, sampled 28 days after the second AZD1222 dose. The chain employs TRBV6-1 and TRBJ2-7, with 8 bases lining up with TRBD1. The CDR3 reads CASSEAGTGPYEQYF. CDR3 DNA: TGTGCCAGCAGTGAAGCTGGGACAGGCCCCTACGAGCAGTACTTC.